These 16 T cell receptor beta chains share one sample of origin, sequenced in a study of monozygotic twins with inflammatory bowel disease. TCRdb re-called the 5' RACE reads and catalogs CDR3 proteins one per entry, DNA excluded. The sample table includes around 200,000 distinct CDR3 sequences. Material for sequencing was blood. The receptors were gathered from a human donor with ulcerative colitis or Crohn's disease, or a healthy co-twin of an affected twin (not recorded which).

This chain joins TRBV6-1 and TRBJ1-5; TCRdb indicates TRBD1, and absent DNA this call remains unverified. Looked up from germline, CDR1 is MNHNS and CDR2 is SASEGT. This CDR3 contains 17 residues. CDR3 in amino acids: CASSEIRTDYSNQPQHF.

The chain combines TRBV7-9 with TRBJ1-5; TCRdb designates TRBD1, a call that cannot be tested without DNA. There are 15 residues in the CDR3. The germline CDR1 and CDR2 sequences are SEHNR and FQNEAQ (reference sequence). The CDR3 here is CASSAGTGSNQPQHF.

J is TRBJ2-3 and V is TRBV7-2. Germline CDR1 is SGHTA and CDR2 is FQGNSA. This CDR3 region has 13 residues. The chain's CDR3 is CASSLQYSDTQYF.

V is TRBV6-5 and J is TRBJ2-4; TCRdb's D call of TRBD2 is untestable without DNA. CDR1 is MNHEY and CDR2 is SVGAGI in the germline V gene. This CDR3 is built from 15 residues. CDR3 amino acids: CASSSTRGAKNIQYF.

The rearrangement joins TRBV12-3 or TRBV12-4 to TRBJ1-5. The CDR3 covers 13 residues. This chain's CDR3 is CASSLGAGGPQHF.

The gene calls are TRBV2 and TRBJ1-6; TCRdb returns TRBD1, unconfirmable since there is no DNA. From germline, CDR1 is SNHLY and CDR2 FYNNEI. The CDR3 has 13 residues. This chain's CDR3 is CASSTQGDSPLHF.

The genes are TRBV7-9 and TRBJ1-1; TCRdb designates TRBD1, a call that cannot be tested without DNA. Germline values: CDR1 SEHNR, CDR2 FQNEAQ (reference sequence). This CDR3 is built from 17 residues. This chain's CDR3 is CASSLVSGRYMNTEAFF.

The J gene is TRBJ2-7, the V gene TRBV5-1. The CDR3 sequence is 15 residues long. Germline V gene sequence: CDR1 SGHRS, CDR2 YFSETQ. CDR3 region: CASSLAGGTTYEQYF.

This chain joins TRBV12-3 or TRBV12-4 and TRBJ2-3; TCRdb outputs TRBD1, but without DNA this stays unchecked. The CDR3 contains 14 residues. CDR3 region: CASSRGYSTDTQYF.

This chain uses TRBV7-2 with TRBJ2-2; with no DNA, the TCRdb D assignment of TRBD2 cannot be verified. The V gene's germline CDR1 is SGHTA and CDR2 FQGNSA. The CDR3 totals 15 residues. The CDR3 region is CASSADSIWGGELFF.

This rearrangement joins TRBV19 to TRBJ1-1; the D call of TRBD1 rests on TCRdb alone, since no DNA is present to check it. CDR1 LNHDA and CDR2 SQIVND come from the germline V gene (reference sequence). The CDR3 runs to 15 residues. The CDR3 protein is CASATGRGLNTEAFF.

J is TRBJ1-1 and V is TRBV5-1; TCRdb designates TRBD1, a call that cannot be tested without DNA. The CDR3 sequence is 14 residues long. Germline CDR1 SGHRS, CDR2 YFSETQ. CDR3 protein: CASSLRTGRDEAFF.

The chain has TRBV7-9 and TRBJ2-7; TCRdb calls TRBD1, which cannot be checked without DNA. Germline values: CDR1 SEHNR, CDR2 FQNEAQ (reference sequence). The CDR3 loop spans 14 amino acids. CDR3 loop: CASSFDRGQWEQYF.

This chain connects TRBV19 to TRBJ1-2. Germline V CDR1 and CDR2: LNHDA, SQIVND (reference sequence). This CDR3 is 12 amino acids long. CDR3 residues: CATQESNYGYTF.

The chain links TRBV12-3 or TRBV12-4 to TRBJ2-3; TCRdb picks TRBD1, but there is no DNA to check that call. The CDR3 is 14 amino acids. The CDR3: CASSLGGATDTQYF.

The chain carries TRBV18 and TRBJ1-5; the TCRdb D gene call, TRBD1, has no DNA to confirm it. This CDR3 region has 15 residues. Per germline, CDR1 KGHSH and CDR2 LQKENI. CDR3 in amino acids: CASSGQGNGDQPQHF.